This TCR beta chain was found in a study of human T cells and chemical hapten exposure (dated by TCRdb to the early 2020s). About the investigation overall: For sensitization, 2% DPC in acetone was applied to a roughly 2 cm by roughly 2 cm area of upper inner arm skin. Weekly therapeutic DPC doses were additionally applied to the scalp of patients throughout the roughly 25-week study period. Patch testing on the upper back used Finn chambers containing 0.01% DPC, with scoring done after 6 days according to International Contact Dermatitis Research Group standards. Most of the patients in the cohort were female, and the cohort covered alopecia areata with under or over 50% scalp involvement, alopecia totalis and alopecia universalis. Libraries were combined into a pool for sequencing, and differences in TCR yield between samples came mainly from small differences in library volumes within the pool. Peripheral blood TCR repertoire changes were tracked in vivo in alopecia patients during primary and secondary sensitization to the hapten diphenylcyclopropenone (DPC). Patient blood was sampled pre-sensitization (week 0) and at 2, 6 and about 24 weeks after DPC sensitization. For TCR sequencing, blood came from 25 to 35 alopecia patients at anywhere from one to four time points (pre-sensitization, 2, 6 and 24 weeks).

Receptor libraries were prepared by RACE. For sequencing, a NextSeq 500 was employed. Library preparation attached unique molecular identifiers to individual cDNA molecules for quantitative, reproducible TCR counting. Each blood RNA sample was used to sequence both TCR alpha and TCR beta chains. Processing in the source paper ran as follows. Samples had a median of 95,638 TCRs, with a range from roughly 20,000 to 690,600. The Decombinator software suite was used to annotate the V, J and CDR3 of the TCR reads. Every sample was subsampled to the same number of TCRs (28,000) for the PS versus PT1 abundance plots. TCRs were defined as expanded if absent before sensitization and observed at least eight times at the 2-week time point. The public reads were quality trimmed at Q25 with fastp and then assembled into clones with MiXCR by TCRdb, keeping productive beta chains. Rows merge per CDR3 protein into single entries with the most common DNA and genes. The V and J calls and clone size are TCRdb's, not the authors'. Recorded for this sample are about 380,000 distinct CDR3 sequences; around 4.8% of them occurred a single time. The ten largest clones represent 2% to 2.5% of the sample.

The sample's time point label is to be understood as: patch test 1, 2 weeks after DPC sensitization. The meaning of the sample's treatment or condition label: therapeutic diphenylcyclopropenone sensitization with weekly scalp DPC. At every patch-test visit, the blood draw took place before the patch test was put on. Eligible patients were aged 18 to 70, diagnosed with alopecia, deemed suitable for DPC therapy, and excluded if pregnant. Total RNA was extracted from unfractionated whole blood that had been collected in Tempus Blood RNA tubes. In the germline V gene (reference sequence), CDR1 corresponds to SEHNR and CDR2 to FQNEAQ. Including the terminal cysteine and phenylalanine, the CDR3 comprises 14 residues. The only DNA kept is the CDR3, 42 bases in frame from the first base. V is shortened by 2 bases, J by 0 bases, and the region joining them spans 5 bases. This clonotype was seen more than once but under ten times. No cognate antigen has been identified for it. No quality values exist for individual bases; no much larger clone is one base distant.

Findings and caveats that apply to the study as a whole: A positive correlation was found between the number of PT1 expanded TCRs and patch test score, with significance reached at thresholds 8, 16 and 32 but not 4. No change with DPC sensitization was found in the number of TCRs above 1 in 1000 frequency, and no evidence of global repertoire structure alterations was found. Expanded TCRs formed significantly more large CDR3 similarity clusters than pre-sensitization or healthy control sets, consistent with antigen-driven responses. Repeated subsampling changed both the strength of the expansion versus patch-test correlation and the threshold at which that correlation became significant. Because all patients had alopecia, a presumed autoimmune disease, the immune response of the patients might differ from that of healthy individuals.

This TCR came from a woman aged 45-59 years with alopecia areata. Some clones in this sample may be carry-over from other donors' samples. Material: whole blood, obtained in connection with sensitization to the hapten diphenylcyclopropenone (DPC). This chain joins TRBV7-9 to TRBJ1-3; the D gene remains uncertain. At the DNA level, the sequence is TGTGCCAGCAGCTTAACCGACTCTGGAAACACCATATATTTT. Protein translation: CASSLTDSGNTIYF.